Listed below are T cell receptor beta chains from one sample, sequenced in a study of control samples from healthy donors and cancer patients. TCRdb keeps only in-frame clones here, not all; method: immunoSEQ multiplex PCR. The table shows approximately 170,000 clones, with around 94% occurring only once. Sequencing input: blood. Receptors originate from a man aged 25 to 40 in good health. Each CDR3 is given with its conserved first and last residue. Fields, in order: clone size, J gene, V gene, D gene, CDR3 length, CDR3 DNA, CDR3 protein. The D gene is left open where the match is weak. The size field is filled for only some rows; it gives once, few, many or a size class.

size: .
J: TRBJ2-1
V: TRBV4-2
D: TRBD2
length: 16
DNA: TGTGCCAGCAGCCAGGCAGACGGGCGGGGGGTCAATGAGCAGTTCTTC
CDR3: CASSQADGRGVNEQFF

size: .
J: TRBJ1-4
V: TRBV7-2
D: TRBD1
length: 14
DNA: TGTGCCAGCAGCCCCCGGGACAGGGTCGGGAAACTGTTTTTT
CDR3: CASSPRDRVGKLFF

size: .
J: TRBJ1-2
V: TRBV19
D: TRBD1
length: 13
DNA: TGTGCCAGTAGTCCCGGGACAGGGTTTGGCTACACCTTC
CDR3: CASSPGTGFGYTF

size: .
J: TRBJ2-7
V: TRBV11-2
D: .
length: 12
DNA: TGTGCCAGCAGCTTAGGGGCAGACGAGCAGTACTTC
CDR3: CASSLGADEQYF

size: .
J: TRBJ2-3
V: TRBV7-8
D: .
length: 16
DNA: TGTGCCAGCAGCACCCGACTACTCAAGAGCACAGATACGCAGTATTTT
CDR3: CASSTRLLKSTDTQYF

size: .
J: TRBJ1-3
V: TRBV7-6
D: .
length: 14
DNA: TGTGCCAGCAGCTCACAGGTAGCTGGAAACACCATATATTTT
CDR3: CASSSQVAGNTIYF

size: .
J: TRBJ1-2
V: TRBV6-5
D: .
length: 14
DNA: TGTGCCAGCGGGCAAACAGACCCCCTGGATGGCTACACCTTC
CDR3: CASGQTDPLDGYTF

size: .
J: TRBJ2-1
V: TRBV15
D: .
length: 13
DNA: TGTGCCACCAGCAGAGGACGGGAAAATGAGCAGTTCTTC
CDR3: CATSRGRENEQFF

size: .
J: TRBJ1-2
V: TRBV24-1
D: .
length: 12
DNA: TGTGCCACCAGTGATAGCAACTATGGCTACACCTTC
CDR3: CATSDSNYGYTF

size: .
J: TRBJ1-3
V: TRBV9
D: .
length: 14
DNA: TGTGCCAGCAGCGCCGAACCTTCTGGAAACACCATATATTTT
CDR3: CASSAEPSGNTIYF

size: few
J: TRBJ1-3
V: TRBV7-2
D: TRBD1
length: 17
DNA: TGTGCCAGCAGCTTAGAAGGGACAGGGAAGACTGGAAACACCATATATTTT
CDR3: CASSLEGTGKTGNTIYF

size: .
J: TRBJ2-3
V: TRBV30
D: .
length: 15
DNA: TGTGCCTGGAGCCCCGGGACGACTAGCACAGATACGCAGTATTTT
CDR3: CAWSPGTTSTDTQYF

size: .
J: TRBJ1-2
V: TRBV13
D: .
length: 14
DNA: TGTGCCAGCAGCTTAGTCGGGGGTAAGGTCGGCTACACCTTC
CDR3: CASSLVGGKVGYTF

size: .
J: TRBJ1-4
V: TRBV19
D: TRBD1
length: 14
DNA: TGTGCCAGCCACCCGGGACAGGGGCCTGAAAAACTGTTTTTT
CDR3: CASHPGQGPEKLFF

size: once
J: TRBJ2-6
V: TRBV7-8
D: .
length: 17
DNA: TGTGCCAGCAGCCCCCAGGGGCGGTCAGCTGGGGCCAACGTCCTGACTTTC
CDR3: CASSPQGRSAGANVLTF

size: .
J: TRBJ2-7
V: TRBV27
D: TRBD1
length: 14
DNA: TGTGCCAGCAGTCCGGACAGGGGGCGCTACGAGCAGTACTTC
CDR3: CASSPDRGRYEQYF

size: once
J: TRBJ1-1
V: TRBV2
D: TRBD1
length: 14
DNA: TGTGCCAGCAGAGCGACAGGGGAGAACACTGAAGCTTTCTTT
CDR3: CASRATGENTEAFF

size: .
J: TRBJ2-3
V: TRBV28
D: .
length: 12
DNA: TGTGCCAGCAGTTTACTCGCGTATACGCAGTATTTT
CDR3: CASSLLAYTQYF

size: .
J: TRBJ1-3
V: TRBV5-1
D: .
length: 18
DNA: TGCGCCAGCAGCCCATCCAAGCCCGACAGGTCCTCTGGAAACACCATATATTTT
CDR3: CASSPSKPDRSSGNTIYF

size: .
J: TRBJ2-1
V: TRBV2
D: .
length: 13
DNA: TGTGCCACCCCCCGGGGGAAATACAATGAGCAGTTCTTC
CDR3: CATPRGKYNEQFF

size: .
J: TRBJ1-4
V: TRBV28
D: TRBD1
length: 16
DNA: TGTGCCAGCAGTTTAGGATGGGACAGGAATAATGAAAAACTGTTTTTT
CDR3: CASSLGWDRNNEKLFF

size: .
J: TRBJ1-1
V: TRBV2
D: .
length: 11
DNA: TGTGCCAGCACCATTAACACTGAAGCTTTCTTT
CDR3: CASTINTEAFF